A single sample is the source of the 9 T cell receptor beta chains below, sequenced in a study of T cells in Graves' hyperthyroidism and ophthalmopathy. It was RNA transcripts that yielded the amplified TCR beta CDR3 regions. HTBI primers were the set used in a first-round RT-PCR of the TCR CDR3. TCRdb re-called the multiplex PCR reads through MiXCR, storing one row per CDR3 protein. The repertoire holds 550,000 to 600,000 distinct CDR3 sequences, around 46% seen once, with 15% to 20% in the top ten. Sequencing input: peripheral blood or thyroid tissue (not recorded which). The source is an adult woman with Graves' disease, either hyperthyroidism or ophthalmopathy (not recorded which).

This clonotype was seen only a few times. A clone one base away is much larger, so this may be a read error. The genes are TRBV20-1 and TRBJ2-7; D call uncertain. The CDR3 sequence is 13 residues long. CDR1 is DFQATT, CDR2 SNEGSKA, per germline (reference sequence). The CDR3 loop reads CSAWVNSTYERYF. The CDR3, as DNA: TGCAGTGCTTGGGTTAATTCCACCTACGAGCGGTACTTC.

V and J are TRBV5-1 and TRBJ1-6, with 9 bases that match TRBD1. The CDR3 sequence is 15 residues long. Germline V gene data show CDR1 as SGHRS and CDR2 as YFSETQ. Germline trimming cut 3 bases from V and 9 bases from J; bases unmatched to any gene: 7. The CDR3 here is CASSSDRGGGSPLHF. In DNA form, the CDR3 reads TGCGCCAGCAGCTCGGACAGGGGAGGCGGTTCACCCCTCCACTTT.

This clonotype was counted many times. CDR3 amino acids: CASSLNRVRGYEQYF. The CDR3 nucleotides are TGTGCCAGCAGCTTAAACAGGGTTCGTGGCTACGAGCAGTACTTC. The J gene is TRBJ2-7, the V gene TRBV7-2, with TRBD1 as a possible D gene (6 bases). This CDR3 contains 15 residues. The V end lost 2 bases, the J end lost 3 bases, and 14 bases lay between the germline ends. Germline-derived CDR1 and CDR2 are SGHTA and FQGNSA.

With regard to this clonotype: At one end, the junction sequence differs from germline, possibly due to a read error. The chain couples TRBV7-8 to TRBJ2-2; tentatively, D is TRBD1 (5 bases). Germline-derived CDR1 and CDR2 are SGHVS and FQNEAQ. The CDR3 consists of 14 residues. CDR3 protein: CASSPHPKGRELFF. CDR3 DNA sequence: TGCGCCAGCAGCCCCCACCCGAAGGGGAGGGAGCTGTTTTTT.

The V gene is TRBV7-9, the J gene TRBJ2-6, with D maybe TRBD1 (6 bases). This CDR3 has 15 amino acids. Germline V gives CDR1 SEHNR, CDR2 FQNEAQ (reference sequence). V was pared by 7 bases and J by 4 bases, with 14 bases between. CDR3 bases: TGTGCCAGCACGAACAGGGCCGCCGGGGCCAACGTCCTGACTTTC. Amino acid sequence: CASTNRAAGANVLTF.

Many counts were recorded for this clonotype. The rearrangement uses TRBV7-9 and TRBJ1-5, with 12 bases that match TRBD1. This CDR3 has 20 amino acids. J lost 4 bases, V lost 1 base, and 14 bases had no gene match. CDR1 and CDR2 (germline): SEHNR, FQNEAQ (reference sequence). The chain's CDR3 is CASSLGRGDGTGGLNQPQHF. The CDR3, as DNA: TGTGCCAGCAGCTTAGGTAGAGGGGACGGGACAGGGGGCCTGAATCAGCCCCAGCATTTT.

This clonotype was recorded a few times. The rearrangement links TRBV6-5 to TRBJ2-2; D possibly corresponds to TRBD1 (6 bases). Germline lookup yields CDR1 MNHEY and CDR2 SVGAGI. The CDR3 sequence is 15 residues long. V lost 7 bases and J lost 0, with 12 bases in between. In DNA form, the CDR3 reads TGTGCCAGCACCACCGGGACAACGAACACCGGGGAGCTGTTTTTT. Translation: CASTTGTTNTGELFF.

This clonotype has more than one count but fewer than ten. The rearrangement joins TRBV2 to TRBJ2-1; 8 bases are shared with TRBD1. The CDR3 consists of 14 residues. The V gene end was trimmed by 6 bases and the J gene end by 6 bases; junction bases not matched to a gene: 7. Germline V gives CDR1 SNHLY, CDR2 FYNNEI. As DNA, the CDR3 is TGTGCCAGCAGCGGACAGGGAATGGGCAATGAGCAGTTCTTC. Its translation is CASSGQGMGNEQFF.

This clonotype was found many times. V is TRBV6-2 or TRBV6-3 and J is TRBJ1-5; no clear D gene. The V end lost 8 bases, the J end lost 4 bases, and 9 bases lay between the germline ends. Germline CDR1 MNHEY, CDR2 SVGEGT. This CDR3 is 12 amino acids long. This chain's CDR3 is CASDTPNQPQHF. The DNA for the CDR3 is TGTGCCAGCGACACACCGAATCAGCCCCAGCATTTT.